One sample yielded the 21 T cell receptor beta chains listed below, sequenced in a study of technical replicates of blood from several donors. TCRdb keeps only in-frame clones here, not all; method: immunoSEQ multiplex PCR. The table includes some 68,000 clones, nearly 97% detected once. The sequenced sample consisted of T cells isolated from PBMCs. These receptors were obtained from a human donor in good health.

V usage is TRBV30 and J usage is TRBJ2-1, with D unresolved. Germline V gene lookup returns CDR1 GTSNPN and CDR2 SVGIG (reference sequence). Trimming removed 0 bases at V and 9 bases at J, with 9 bases between. CDR3 length: 12 amino acids. In nucleotides, the CDR3 is TGTGCCTGGAGTGTACTGGTATCTGAGCAGTTCTTC. Translated, it gives CAWSVLVSEQFF.

This chain's CDR3 is CASSLWGDTNTGELFF. CDR3 coding DNA: TGCGCCAGCAGCTTGTGGGGAGATACGAACACCGGGGAGCTGTTTTTT. The chain combines TRBV5-1 with TRBJ2-2, with a possible D match to TRBD2 (5 bases). V was trimmed by 1 base and J by 0 bases, leaving 10 bases between them. The CDR3 covers 16 residues. The V gene's germline CDR1 is SGHRS and CDR2 YFSETQ.

As regards this clone: The same CDR3 is also encoded by other DNA sequences in this sample. CDR3 region: CASSPTGGEQYF. CDR3 bases: TGTGCCAGCAGCCCGACAGGGGGAGAGCAGTACTTC. V and J are TRBV5-4 and TRBJ2-7; the match to TRBD1 covers 9 bases. CDR1 and CDR2 from the germline V gene are SGHNT and YYREEE (reference sequence). The CDR3 contains 12 residues. Losses at the gene ends were 4 bases for V and 7 bases for J; bases not matched to a gene: 3.

The gene calls are TRBV18 and TRBJ1-2, with 7 bases that match TRBD1. After removal of 2 bases from V and 5 bases from J, the junction contained 8 bases not matched to a gene. Germline V gene sequence: CDR1 KGHSH, CDR2 LQKENI. CDR3 length: 15 amino acids. CDR3 residues: CASSPATGDQYGYTF. Written as DNA, the CDR3 is TGTGCCAGCTCACCAGCAACAGGGGACCAATATGGCTACACCTTC.

The rearrangement uses TRBV28 and TRBJ2-3; TRBD2 agrees at 9 bases. V gave up 7 bases and J gave up 3 bases; unmatched junction bases: 11. Germline lookup yields CDR1 MDHEN and CDR2 SYDVKM. The CDR3 totals 16 residues. The CDR3 region is CASMRGAGGLTDTQYF. CDR3 sequence (DNA): TGTGCCAGCATGAGGGGGGCGGGAGGGTTAACAGATACGCAGTATTTT.

V usage is TRBV11-2 and J usage is TRBJ1-4; no clear D. Germline V gives CDR1 SGHAT, CDR2 FQNNGV. V shed 4 bases and J shed 8 bases, with 17 bases lying between them. The CDR3 sequence is 15 residues long. The CDR3 DNA is TGTGCCAGCAGCTCCGGCAGTGACGGCGGCGAAAAACTGTTTTTT. It is translated as CASSSGSDGGEKLFF.

The rearrangement joins TRBV5-6 to TRBJ1-2; TRBD1 is a possible D gene (5 bases). V gave up 2 bases and J gave up 4 bases, with 12 bases separating them. Germline values: CDR1 SGHDT, CDR2 YYEEEE. This CDR3 region has 14 residues. CDR3 nucleotides: TGTGCCAGCAGCTTCGGAGGGGAAGCCTATGGCTACACCTTC. It codes for CASSFGGEAYGYTF.

This chain connects TRBV11-2 to TRBJ1-4, with D perhaps TRBD1 (6 bases). Germline loops: CDR1 SGHAT, CDR2 FQNNGV. Trimming left V 5 bases short and J 2 bases short, with 12 bases between. The CDR3 is 15 residues long. This CDR3 is CASSRNQGTNEKLFF. DNA of the CDR3: TGTGCCAGCAGCCGAAATCAGGGGACTAATGAAAAACTGTTTTTT.

The chain couples TRBV6-5 to TRBJ2-7; TRBD2 agrees at 8 bases. The CDR3 runs 12 residues. The V segment lost 8 bases and the J segment 5 bases; nucleotides outside the gene matches: 5. The V gene's germline CDR1 is MNHEY and CDR2 SVGAGI. CDR3 protein: CASVVAGNEQYF. CDR3 in DNA: TGTGCCAGCGTAGTAGCGGGAAACGAGCAGTACTTC.

This clone was observed once. V usage is TRBV6-5 and J usage is TRBJ1-1; no clear D gene. Germline loops: CDR1 MNHEY, CDR2 SVGAGI. V shed 5 bases and J shed 4 bases, with 14 bases lying between them. The CDR3 runs 14 residues. CDR3 sequence: CASSMQRQATEAFF. The CDR3 DNA is TGTGCCAGCAGTATGCAACGTCAGGCCACTGAAGCTTTCTTT.

This rearrangement joins TRBV2 to TRBJ1-2, with D possibly TRBD1 on 5 matching bases. The CDR3 runs 16 residues. Per the germline V gene, CDR1 is SNHLY and CDR2 is FYNNEI. Trimming shortened V by 1 base and J by 4 bases, and 16 bases separated the two germline ends. The CDR3 is CASSEGGKGSVYGYTF. The CDR3 DNA reads TGTGCCAGCAGTGAAGGCGGTAAGGGGTCAGTCTATGGCTACACCTTC.

V and J are TRBV7-9 and TRBJ1-5; 7 nucleotides match TRBD1. With 5 bases clipped from V and 6 bases from J, the junction kept 16 bases outside the gene matches. Germline V CDR1 and CDR2: SEHNR, FQNEAQ (reference sequence). The CDR3 has 17 amino acids. In DNA form, the CDR3 reads TGTGCCAGCAGCCAGGGGCAGGGGGTCTCTGTAGGTCAGCCCCAGCATTTT. Translating gives CASSQGQGVSVGQPQHF.

The chain couples TRBV7-9 to TRBJ2-7; 7 bases are shared with TRBD1. Trimming removed 3 bases from V and 4 bases from J; junction bases left unmatched: 9. Germline CDR1 and CDR2: SEHNR and FQNEAQ (reference sequence). The length of the CDR3 is 15 residues. As DNA, the CDR3 is TGTGCCAGCAGCTTCCCTCGGGACAGTCCTTACGAGCAGTACTTC. Translated, it gives CASSFPRDSPYEQYF.

The chain uses TRBV11-2 and TRBJ2-5, with TRBD1 matching over 8 bases. The CDR3 covers 17 residues. Trimming removed 0 bases from V and 5 bases from J; junction bases left unmatched: 11. Germline V lookup: CDR1 SGHAT, CDR2 FQNNGV. The CDR3 is CASSLDSVRGLWETQYF. The DNA for the CDR3 is TGTGCCAGCAGCTTAGATAGTGTCAGGGGGCTTTGGGAGACCCAGTACTTC.

The chain uses TRBV18 and TRBJ2-7, with a possible D match to TRBD1 (5 bases). The V gene lost 3 bases and the J gene lost 4 bases, with 19 bases spanning the gap. The CDR3 sequence is 16 residues long. Germline V gene lookup returns CDR1 KGHSH and CDR2 LQKENI. In DNA, the CDR3 is TGTGCCAGCTCACCTTTGGGGCCGGGCTCTGCATACGAGCAGTACTTC. It translates to CASSPLGPGSAYEQYF. The variable domain in full, completed from reference TRBV18 and TRBJ2-7, reads NAGVMQNPRHLVRRRGQEARLRCSPMKGHSHVYWYRQLPEEGLKFMVYLQKENIIDESGMPKERFSAEFPKEGPSILRIQQVVRGDSAAYFCASSPLGPGSAYEQYFGPGTRLTVT.

This chain links TRBV10-1 with TRBJ2-7; D remains unclear. The CDR3 extends over 16 amino acids. V was cut by 2 bases and J by 0 bases, with 14 bases left in between. Germline V lookup: CDR1 WNHNN, CDR2 SYGVQD (reference sequence). The CDR3: CASSERRNQLSYEQYF. Written as DNA, the CDR3 is TGCGCCAGCAGTGAGCGGCGGAATCAACTCTCCTACGAGCAGTACTTC.

V usage is TRBV30 and J usage is TRBJ1-3, with 7 bases identical to TRBD1. Germline CDR1 and CDR2: GTSNPN and SVGIG (reference sequence). CDR3 size: 14 residues. V dropped 1 base and J dropped 5; count of bases not matched to a gene: 5. For the CDR3, the DNA is TGTGCCTGGAGTGGGGACAGCTACAGAAACACCATATATTTT. Translation gives CAWSGDSYRNTIYF.

The count of this clone is one. The rearrangement uses TRBV10-1 and TRBJ2-1; 8 nucleotides line up with TRBD1. Trimming cost V 3 bases and J 1 base; bases outside gene matches: 5. The germline V gene has CDR1 WNHNN and CDR2 SYGVQD (reference sequence). CDR3 length equals 16 residues. The CDR3 spells CASSDPRQGSYNEQFF. CDR3 nucleotides: TGCGCCAGCAGTGACCCTCGACAGGGGTCCTACAATGAGCAGTTCTTC.

This clone was seen a few times. V is TRBV6-5 and J is TRBJ1-6; D is ambiguous. Between the trimmed V and J ends, which lost 7 bases and 8 bases, there was a span of 18 bases. The CDR3 length is 15 residues. Germline values: CDR1 MNHEY, CDR2 SVGAGI. The CDR3 DNA reads as TGTGCCAGCACCTCGTCCCCCGGGGTGGATTCACCCCTCCACTTT. Amino acids: CASTSSPGVDSPLHF.

The chain employs TRBV13 and TRBJ1-1; TRBD1 agrees at 12 bases. Trimming at V came to 5 bases and at J to 11 bases, leaving 12 bases not matched to a gene. CDR3 size: 15 residues. Germline CDR1 is PRHDT and CDR2 is FYEKMQ (reference sequence). The CDR3 here is CASSASGTGGLRAFF. CDR3 nucleotide sequence: TGTGCCAGCAGCGCTTCCGGGACAGGGGGCTTAAGGGCTTTCTTT.

This chain links TRBV5-1 with TRBJ2-1; 12 nucleotides line up with TRBD2. Losses at the gene ends were 2 bases for V and 2 bases for J; bases not matched to a gene: 5. Germline CDR1 and CDR2: SGHRS and YFSETQ. CDR3 length: 17 amino acids. In DNA, the CDR3 is TGCGCCAGCAGCTTCGCCCTAGCGGGGGGGCCCTACAATGAGCAGTTCTTC. This gives the protein CASSFALAGGPYNEQFF.